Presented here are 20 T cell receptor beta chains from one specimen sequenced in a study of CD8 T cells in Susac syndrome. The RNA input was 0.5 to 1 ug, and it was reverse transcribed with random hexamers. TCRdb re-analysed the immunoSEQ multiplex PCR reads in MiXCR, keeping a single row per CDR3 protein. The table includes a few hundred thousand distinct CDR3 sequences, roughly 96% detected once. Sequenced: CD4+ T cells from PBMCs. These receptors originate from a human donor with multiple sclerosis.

In DNA, the CDR3 is TGTGCCAGCAGTCCGACTATTAACTACGAGCAGTACTTC. Protein sequence: CASSPTINYEQYF. This sequence joins TRBV12-3 or TRBV12-4 and TRBJ2-7, with D perhaps TRBD2 (5 bases). Trimming took off 5 bases at V and 3 bases at J, with 11 bases between the two ends. The CDR3 loop spans 13 amino acids.

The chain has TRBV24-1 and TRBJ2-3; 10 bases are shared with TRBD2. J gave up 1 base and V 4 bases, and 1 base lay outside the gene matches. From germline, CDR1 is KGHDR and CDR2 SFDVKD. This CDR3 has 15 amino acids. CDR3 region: CATSEAGGGTDTQYF. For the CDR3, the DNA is TGTGCCACCAGTGAAGCGGGGGGGGGCACAGATACGCAGTATTTT.

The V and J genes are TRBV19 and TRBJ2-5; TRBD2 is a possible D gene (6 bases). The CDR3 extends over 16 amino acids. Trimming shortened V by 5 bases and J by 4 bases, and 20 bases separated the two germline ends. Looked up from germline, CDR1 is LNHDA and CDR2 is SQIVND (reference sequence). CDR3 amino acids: CASSAGLPRGSETQYF. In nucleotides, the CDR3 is TGTGCCAGTAGTGCGGGACTGCCACGCGGGTCAGAGACCCAGTACTTC.

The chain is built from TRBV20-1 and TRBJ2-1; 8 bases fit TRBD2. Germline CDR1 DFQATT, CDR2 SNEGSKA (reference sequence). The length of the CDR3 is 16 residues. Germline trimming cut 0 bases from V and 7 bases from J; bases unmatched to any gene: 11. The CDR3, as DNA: TGCAGTGCTAGAGACCACGGGGGGGGAACCTTAAATGAGCAGTTCTTC. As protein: CSARDHGGGTLNEQFF.

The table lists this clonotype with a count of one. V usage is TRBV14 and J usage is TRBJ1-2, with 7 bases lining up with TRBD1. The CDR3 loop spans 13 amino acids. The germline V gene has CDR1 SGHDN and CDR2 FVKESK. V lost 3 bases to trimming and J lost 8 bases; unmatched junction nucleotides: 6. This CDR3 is CASSQTGSRGYTF. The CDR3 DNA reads TGTGCCAGCAGCCAGACAGGGAGTCGGGGCTACACCTTC.

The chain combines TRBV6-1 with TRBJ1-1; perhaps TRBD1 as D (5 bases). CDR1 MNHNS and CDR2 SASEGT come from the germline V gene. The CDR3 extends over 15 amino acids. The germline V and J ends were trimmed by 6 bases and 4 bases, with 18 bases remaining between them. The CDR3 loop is CASRAGPEVGTEAFF. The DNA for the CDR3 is TGTGCCAGCAGGGCGGGGCCCGAGGTGGGCACTGAAGCTTTCTTT.

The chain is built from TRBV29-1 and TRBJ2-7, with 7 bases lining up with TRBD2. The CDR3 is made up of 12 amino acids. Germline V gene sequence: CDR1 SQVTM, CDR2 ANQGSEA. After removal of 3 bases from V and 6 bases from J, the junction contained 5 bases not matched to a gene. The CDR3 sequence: CSVEGEGPEQYF. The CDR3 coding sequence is TGCAGCGTTGAGGGGGAGGGCCCCGAGCAGTACTTC.

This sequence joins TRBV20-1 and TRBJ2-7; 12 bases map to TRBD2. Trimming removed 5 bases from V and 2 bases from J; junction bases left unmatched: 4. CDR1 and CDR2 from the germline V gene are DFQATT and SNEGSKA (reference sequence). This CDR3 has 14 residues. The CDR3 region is CSAPTSGGPYEQYF. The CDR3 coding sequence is TGCAGTGCTCCGACTAGCGGGGGTCCCTACGAGCAGTACTTC.

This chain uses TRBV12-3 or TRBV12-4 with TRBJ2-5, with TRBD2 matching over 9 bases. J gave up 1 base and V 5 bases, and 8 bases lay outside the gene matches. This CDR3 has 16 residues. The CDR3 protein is CASSTGLAIVQETQYF. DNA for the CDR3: TGTGCCAGCAGTACCGGACTAGCGATAGTCCAAGAGACCCAGTACTTC.

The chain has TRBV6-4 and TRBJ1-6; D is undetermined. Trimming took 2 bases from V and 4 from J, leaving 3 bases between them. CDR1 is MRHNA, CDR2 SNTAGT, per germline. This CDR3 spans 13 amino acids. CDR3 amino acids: CASSDEYNSPLHF. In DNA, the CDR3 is TGTGCCAGCAGTGACGAGTATAATTCACCCCTCCACTTT.

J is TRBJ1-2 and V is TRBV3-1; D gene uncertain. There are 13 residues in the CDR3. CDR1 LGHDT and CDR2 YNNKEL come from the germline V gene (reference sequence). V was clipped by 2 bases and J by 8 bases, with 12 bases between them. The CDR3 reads CASSQRETGGYTF. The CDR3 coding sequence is TGTGCCAGCAGCCAAAGAGAGACTGGGGGCTACACCTTC.

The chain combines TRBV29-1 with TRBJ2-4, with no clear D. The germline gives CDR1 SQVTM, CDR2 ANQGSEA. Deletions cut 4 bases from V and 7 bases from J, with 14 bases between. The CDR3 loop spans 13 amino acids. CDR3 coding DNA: TGCAGCGTTGTGGTCTATTTGAATAACATTCAGTACTTC. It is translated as CSVVVYLNNIQYF.

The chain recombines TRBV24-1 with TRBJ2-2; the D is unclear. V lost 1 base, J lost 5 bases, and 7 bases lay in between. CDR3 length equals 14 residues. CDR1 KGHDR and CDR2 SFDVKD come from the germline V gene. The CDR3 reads CATSDFSGTGELFF. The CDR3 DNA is TGTGCCACCAGTGATTTCTCTGGGACCGGGGAGCTGTTTTTT.

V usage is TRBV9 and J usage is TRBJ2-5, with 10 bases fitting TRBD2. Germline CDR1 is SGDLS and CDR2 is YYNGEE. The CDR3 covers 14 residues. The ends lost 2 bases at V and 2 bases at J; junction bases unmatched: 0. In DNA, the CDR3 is TGTGCCAGCAGCGTTAGCGGGGGGCAAGAGACCCAGTACTTC. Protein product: CASSVSGGQETQYF.

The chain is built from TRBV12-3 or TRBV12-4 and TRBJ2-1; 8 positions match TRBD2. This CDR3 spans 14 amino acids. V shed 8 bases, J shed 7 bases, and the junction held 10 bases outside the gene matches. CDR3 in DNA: TGTGCCAGCGAGAGAGCGGGAGTATCTAATGAGCAGTTCTTC. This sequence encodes CASERAGVSNEQFF.

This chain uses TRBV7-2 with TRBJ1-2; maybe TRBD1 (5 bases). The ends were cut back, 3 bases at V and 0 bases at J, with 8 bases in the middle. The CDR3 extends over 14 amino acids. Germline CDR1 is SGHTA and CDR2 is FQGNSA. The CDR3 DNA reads TGTGCCAGCAGCTTCGGGGCACCTAACTATGGCTACACCTTC. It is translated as CASSFGAPNYGYTF.

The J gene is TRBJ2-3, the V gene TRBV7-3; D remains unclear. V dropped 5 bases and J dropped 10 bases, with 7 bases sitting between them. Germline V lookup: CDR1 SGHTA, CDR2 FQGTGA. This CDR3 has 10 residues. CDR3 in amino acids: CASSPDPQYF. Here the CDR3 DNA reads TGTGCCAGCAGCCCTGATCCGCAGTATTTT.

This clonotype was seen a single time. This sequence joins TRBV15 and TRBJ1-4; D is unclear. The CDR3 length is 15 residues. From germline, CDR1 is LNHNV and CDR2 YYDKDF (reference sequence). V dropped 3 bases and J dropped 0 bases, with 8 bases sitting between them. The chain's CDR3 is CATSRTQSTNEKLFF. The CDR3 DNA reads TGTGCCACCAGCAGGACCCAATCAACTAATGAAAAACTGTTTTTT.

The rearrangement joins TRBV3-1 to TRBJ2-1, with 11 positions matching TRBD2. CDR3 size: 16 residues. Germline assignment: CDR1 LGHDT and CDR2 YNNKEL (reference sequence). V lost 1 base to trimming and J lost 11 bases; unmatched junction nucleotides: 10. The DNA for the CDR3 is TGTGCCAGCAGCCAAGTTCTAACTAGCGGGGGTCCACAGCAGTTCTTC. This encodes CASSQVLTSGGPQQFF.

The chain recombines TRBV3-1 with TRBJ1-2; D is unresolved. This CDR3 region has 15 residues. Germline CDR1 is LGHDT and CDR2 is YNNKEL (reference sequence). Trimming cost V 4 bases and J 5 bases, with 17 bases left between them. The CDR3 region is CASSPYGGSWYGYTF. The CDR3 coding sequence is TGTGCCAGCAGCCCCTACGGTGGGTCCTGGTATGGCTACACCTTC.